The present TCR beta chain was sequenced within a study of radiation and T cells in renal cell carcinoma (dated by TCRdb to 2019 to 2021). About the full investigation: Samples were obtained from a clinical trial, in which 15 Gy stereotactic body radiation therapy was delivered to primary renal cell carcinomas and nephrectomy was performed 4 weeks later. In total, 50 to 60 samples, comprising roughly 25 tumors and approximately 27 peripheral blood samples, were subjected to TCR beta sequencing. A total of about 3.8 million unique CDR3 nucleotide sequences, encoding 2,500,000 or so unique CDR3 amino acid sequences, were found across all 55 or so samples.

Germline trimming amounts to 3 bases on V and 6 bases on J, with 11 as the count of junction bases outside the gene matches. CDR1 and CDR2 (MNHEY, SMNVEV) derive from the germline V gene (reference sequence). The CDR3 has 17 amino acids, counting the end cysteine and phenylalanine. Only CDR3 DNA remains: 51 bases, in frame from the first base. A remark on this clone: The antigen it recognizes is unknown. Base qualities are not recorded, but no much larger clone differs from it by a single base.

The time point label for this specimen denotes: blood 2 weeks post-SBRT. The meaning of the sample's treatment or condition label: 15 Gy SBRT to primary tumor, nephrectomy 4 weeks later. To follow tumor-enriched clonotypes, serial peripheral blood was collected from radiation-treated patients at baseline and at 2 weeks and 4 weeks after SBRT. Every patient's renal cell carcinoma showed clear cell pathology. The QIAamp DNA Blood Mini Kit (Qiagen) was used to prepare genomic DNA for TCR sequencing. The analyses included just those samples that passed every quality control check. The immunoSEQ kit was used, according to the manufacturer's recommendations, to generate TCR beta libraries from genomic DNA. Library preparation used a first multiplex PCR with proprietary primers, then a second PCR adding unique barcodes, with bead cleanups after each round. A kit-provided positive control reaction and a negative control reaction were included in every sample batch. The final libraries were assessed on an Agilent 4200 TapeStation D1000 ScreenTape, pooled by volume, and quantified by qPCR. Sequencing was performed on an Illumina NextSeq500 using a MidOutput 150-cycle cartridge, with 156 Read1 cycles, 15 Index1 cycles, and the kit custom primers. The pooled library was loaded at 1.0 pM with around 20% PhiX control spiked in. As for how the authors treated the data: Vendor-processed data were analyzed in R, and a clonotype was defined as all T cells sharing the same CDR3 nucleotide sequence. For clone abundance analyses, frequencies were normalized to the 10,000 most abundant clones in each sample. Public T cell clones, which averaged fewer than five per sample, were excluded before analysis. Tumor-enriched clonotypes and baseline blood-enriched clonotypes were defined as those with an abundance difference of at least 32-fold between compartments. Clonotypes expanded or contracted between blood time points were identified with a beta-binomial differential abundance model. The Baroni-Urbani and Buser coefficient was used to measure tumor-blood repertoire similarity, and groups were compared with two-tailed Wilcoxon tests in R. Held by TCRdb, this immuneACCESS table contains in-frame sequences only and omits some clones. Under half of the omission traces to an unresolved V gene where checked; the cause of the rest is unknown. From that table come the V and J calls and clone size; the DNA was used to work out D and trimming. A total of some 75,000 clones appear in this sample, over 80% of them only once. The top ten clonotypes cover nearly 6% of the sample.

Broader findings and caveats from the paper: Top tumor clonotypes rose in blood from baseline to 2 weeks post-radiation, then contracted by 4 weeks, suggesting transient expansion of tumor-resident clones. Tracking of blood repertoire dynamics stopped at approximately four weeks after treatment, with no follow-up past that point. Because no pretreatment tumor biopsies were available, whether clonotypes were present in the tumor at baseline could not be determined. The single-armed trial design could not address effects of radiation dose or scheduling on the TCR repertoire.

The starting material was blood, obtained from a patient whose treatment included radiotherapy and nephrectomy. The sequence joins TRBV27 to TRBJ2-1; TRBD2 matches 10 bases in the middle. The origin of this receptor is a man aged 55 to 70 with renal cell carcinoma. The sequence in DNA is TGTGCCAGCAGTTTTATGGGACCCGCTAGCGGGAGCAATGAGCAGTTCTTC. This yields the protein CASSFMGPASGSNEQFF.